The 10 T cell receptor beta chains in this list originate from one sample, sequenced in a study of T cells after yellow fever vaccination (dated by TCRdb to the late 2010s). Explained via the paper, the treatment or condition label denotes: live attenuated yellow fever vaccine strain. Library generation was performed with 5' RACE. Data came from an Illumina HiSeq 2500. In TCRdb, the public reads were trimmed at Q25 with fastp and aligned with MiXCR, with productive beta chains retained. Each CDR3 protein gets just one entry, which takes the most common genes and DNA from the rows behind it. The sample records about 240,000 distinct CDR3 sequences, less than 9% of which are singletons. The ten largest make up roughly 0.9% of the sample. The sample in question was CD4+ T cells sorted from PBMCs, obtained 15 days after the yellow fever booster vaccination. The receptors here all came from a man aged 25-45 years who received the YFV17D yellow fever vaccine.

This sequence joins TRBV28 and TRBJ1-1, with D perhaps TRBD1 (6 bases). In germline, CDR1 is MDHEN, CDR2 SYDVKM. The V end lost 3 bases, the J end lost 6 bases, and 14 bases lay between the germline ends. This CDR3 is 14 amino acids long. CDR3: CASSLYLTGPEAFF. CDR3 bases: TGTGCCAGCAGTTTGTATCTTACAGGGCCTGAAGCTTTCTTT.

This clonotype came up a few times. The V and J genes are TRBV5-1 and TRBJ2-7; D remains ambiguous. This CDR3 is 13 amino acids long. V was cut by 0 bases and J by 3 bases, with 7 bases left in between. Germline V gene data show CDR1 as SGHRS and CDR2 as YFSETQ. In nucleotides, the CDR3 is TGCGCCAGCAGCTTGGCCCCCATCTACGAGCAGTACTTC. It codes for CASSLAPIYEQYF.

In this sample, this clonotype turned up a few times. The rearrangement links TRBV7-2 to TRBJ2-5; D not certain. Germline V gene data show CDR1 as SGHTA and CDR2 as FQGNSA. The CDR3 is 14 amino acids. Trimming took off 6 bases at V and 5 bases at J, with 16 bases between the two ends. The CDR3 is CASSSRDRMETQYF. The CDR3 DNA follows: TGTGCCAGCAGTTCCAGAGATAGGATGGAGACCCAGTACTTC.

V gene TRBV29-1 combines with J gene TRBJ1-2, with no clear D. The CDR3 has 15 amino acids. Germline V lookup: CDR1 SQVTM, CDR2 ANQGSEA. V lost 5 bases, J lost 2 bases, and 18 bases lay in between. This CDR3 reads CSVSPHGMTNYGYTF. Here the CDR3 DNA reads TGCAGCGTTTCCCCCCACGGGATGACGAACTATGGCTACACCTTC.

This clonotype was seen at least ten times. In nucleotides, the CDR3 is TGTGCCAGCAGCATAGCAGGGGCTGGTGAAAAACTGTTTTTT. It codes for CASSIAGAGEKLFF. The V and J genes are TRBV5-6 and TRBJ1-4; D perhaps matches TRBD1 (6 bases). Trimming left V 4 bases short and J 7 bases short, with 14 bases between. The CDR3 length is 14 residues. Germline CDR1 SGHDT, CDR2 YYEEEE. The full variable domain, completed using reference TRBV5-6 and TRBJ1-4, is DAGVTQSPTHLIKTRGQQVTLRCSPKSGHDTVSWYQQALGQGPQFIFQYYEEEERQRGNFPDRFSGHQFPNYSSELNVNALLLGDSALYLCASSIAGAGEKLFFGSGTQLSVL.

There are many counts of this clonotype. The rearrangement links TRBV27 to TRBJ2-7; TRBD2 aligns across 13 bases. CDR1 is MNHEY and CDR2 is SMNVEV in the germline V gene (reference sequence). The CDR3 has 16 amino acids. V was pared by 3 bases and J by 6 bases, with 8 bases of the junction left unmatched. The CDR3 DNA follows: TGTGCCAGCAGTTTGATGGGACTAGCGGGATTATCCGAGCAGTACTTC. Its translation: CASSLMGLAGLSEQYF.

This clonotype was detected ten times or more. The chain carries TRBV7-9 and TRBJ2-7, with D possibly being TRBD2 (6 bases). CDR3 length: 14 residues. Germline V gives CDR1 SEHNR, CDR2 FQNEAQ (reference sequence). The ends were cut back, 1 base at V and 2 bases at J, with 9 bases in the middle. The CDR3: CASSLGGIPYEQYF. DNA of the CDR3: TGTGCCAGCAGCTTAGGCGGGATTCCCTACGAGCAGTACTTC.

At least ten counts were recorded for this clonotype. The chain combines TRBV20-1 with TRBJ2-3, with a possible D match to TRBD2 (6 bases). V lost 2 bases, J lost 0 bases, and 12 bases lay in between. CDR1 is DFQATT and CDR2 is SNEGSKA in the germline V gene (reference sequence). This CDR3 is built from 15 residues. CDR3 DNA: TGCAGTGCTAGATCCCCCGGGACTAGCACAGATACGCAGTATTTT. This gives the protein CSARSPGTSTDTQYF.

J is TRBJ2-3 and V is TRBV5-5; D is ambiguous. Trimming pared 2 bases from V and 2 bases from J, leaving 15 bases between. CDR1 SGHKS and CDR2 YYEKEE come from the germline V gene (reference sequence). The CDR3 length is 16 residues. Here the CDR3 reads CASSLTYEVITDTQYF. CDR3 nucleotide sequence: TGTGCCAGCAGCTTAACATACGAGGTGATCACAGATACGCAGTATTTT.

In this sample, this clonotype turned up a few times. Sequence at one end of the junction differs from germline and may be a read error. The chain carries TRBV5-5 and TRBJ2-7, with TRBD2 as a possible D gene (5 bases). Germline-derived CDR1 and CDR2 are SGHKS and YYEKEE (reference sequence). CDR3 length: 14 residues. The CDR3 nucleotides are TGTGCCAGCAGCTTGGGACCTAGCTCCCACGAGCAGTACTTC. Protein sequence: CASSLGPSSHEQYF. Using reference TRBV5-5 and TRBJ2-7 for the parts outside the CDR3, the full variable domain is DAGVTQSPTHLIKTRGQQVTLRCSPISGHKSVSWYQQVLGQGPQFIFQYYEKEERGRGNFPDRFSARQFPNYSSELNVNALLLGDSALYLCASSLGPSSHEQYFGPGTRLTVT.